These 21 T cell receptor beta chains came from one sample sequenced in a study of human T cells and chemical hapten exposure. Via MiXCR, TCRdb re-called the RACE reads, giving one row per CDR3 protein. The sample contains around 200,000 distinct CDR3 sequences, about 31% of which appear only once. Specified time point: pre-sensitization, week 0. Treatment defined: therapeutic diphenylcyclopropenone sensitization with weekly scalp DPC. The sequencing used whole blood, collected in connection with sensitization to the hapten diphenylcyclopropenone (DPC). Receptor source: a woman between 25 and 40 years old with alopecia areata. Some clones in this sample may be carry-over from other donors' samples.

J is TRBJ2-5 and V is TRBV29-1; the D is unclear. Germline V gives CDR1 SQVTM, CDR2 ANQGSEA. CDR3 length: 12 amino acids. CDR3 region: CASSGVDETQYF. The CDR3 DNA sequence: TGCGCCTCAAGTGGGGTTGATGAGACCCAGTACTTC.

The chain links TRBV27 to TRBJ1-5; TRBD1 matches 8 bases. The V segment lost 6 bases and the J segment 6 bases; nucleotides outside the gene matches: 10. Germline lookup yields CDR1 MNHEY and CDR2 SMNVEV (reference sequence). CDR3 length equals 15 residues. In nucleotides, the CDR3 is TGTGCCAGCAGACCCACAGGGGGGACGGGTCAGCCCCAGCATTTT. Translation: CASRPTGGTGQPQHF.

In this sample, this clonotype turned up a few times. This rearrangement joins TRBV20-1 to TRBJ2-7, with 8 positions matching TRBD1. The germline CDR1 and CDR2 sequences are DFQATT and SNEGSKA (reference sequence). The CDR3 is 13 residues long. V dropped 3 bases and J dropped 7; count of bases not matched to a gene: 8. CDR3: CSASPQGAREQYF. For the CDR3, the DNA is TGCAGTGCTAGCCCTCAGGGGGCAAGGGAGCAGTACTTC.

This clonotype was detected only a few times. V and J are TRBV28 and TRBJ1-3; D might be TRBD1 (6 bases). CDR1 is MDHEN, CDR2 SYDVKM, per germline. Trimming took off 5 bases at V and 4 bases at J, with 15 bases between the two ends. The CDR3 covers 15 residues. CDR3 residues: CASSKGGASGNTIYF. The DNA of the CDR3 is TGTGCCAGCAGTAAAGGGGGGGCCTCCGGAAACACCATATATTTT.

This clonotype was counted between two and nine times. The chain links TRBV6-2 or TRBV6-3 to TRBJ2-5; D uncertain. The germline V gene encodes CDR1 MNHEY and CDR2 SVGEGT. The V and J ends lost 8 bases and 4 bases respectively, with 8 bases between them. The CDR3 is 11 amino acids. The CDR3 here is CASGRVETQYF. The CDR3 DNA is TGTGCCAGCGGTCGTGTAGAGACCCAGTACTTC.

A few counts support this clonotype. The rearrangement joins TRBV20-1 to TRBJ2-1; D may be TRBD2 (5 bases). The length of the CDR3 is 15 residues. V lost 7 bases to trimming and J lost 0 bases, with 16 bases between them. Looked up from germline, CDR1 is DFQATT and CDR2 is SNEGSKA (reference sequence). As DNA, the CDR3 is TGCAGTGGGGTTAGAGCGGAAAGCTCCTACAATGAGCAGTTCTTC. This gives the protein CSGVRAESSYNEQFF.

This clonotype turned up a few times. A read error may account for a junction end that differs from germline. V gene TRBV4-3 combines with J gene TRBJ2-1; 10 bases match TRBD2. The V gene's germline CDR1 is LGHNA and CDR2 YSLEER. This CDR3 is 16 amino acids long. This CDR3 is CASRQGLAEEIREQFF. The CDR3 region has the DNA TGCGCCAGCAGACAAGGACTAGCGGAAGAAATACGGGAGCAGTTCTTC.

The chain recombines TRBV6-2 or TRBV6-3 with TRBJ2-7; TRBD2 matches at 7 bases. CDR1 is MNHEY and CDR2 is SVGEGT in the germline V gene. The CDR3 runs 14 residues. V dropped 8 bases and J dropped 0; count of bases not matched to a gene: 7. CDR3 coding DNA: TGTGCCAGCGGATCGACTAGCCCCTCCTACGAGCAGTACTTC. This translates into CASGSTSPSYEQYF.

The gene calls are TRBV7-9 and TRBJ2-2; TRBD2 aligns across 9 bases. The CDR3 length is 15 residues. With 0 bases clipped from V and 6 bases from J, the junction kept 2 bases outside the gene matches. The germline gives CDR1 SEHNR, CDR2 FQNEAQ (reference sequence). CDR3 in amino acids: CASSLASGSPGELFF. The CDR3 nucleotides read TGTGCCAGCAGCTTAGCTAGCGGGAGTCCCGGGGAGCTGTTTTTT. The full variable domain, its missing parts supplied by reference TRBV7-9 and TRBJ2-2, is DTGVSQNPRHKITKRGQNVTFRCDPISEHNRLYWYRQTLGQGPEFLTYFQNEAQLEKSRLLSDRFSAERPKGSFSTLEIQRTEQGDSAMYLCASSLASGSPGELFFGEGSRLTVL.

The sample holds a few counts of this clonotype. This rearrangement joins TRBV19 to TRBJ2-6; D may be TRBD1 (6 bases). The CDR3 is made up of 16 amino acids. Trimming shortened V by 5 bases and J by 0 bases, and 11 bases separated the two germline ends. In germline, CDR1 is LNHDA, CDR2 SQIVND (reference sequence). This chain's CDR3 is CASSVTGPSGANVLTF. CDR3 nucleotide sequence: TGTGCCAGTAGTGTGACAGGTCCCTCTGGGGCCAACGTCCTGACTTTC.

This clonotype has a handful of counts. The J gene is TRBJ2-1, the V gene TRBV27, with 9 bases identical to TRBD2. The length of the CDR3 is 17 residues. Germline V gene sequence: CDR1 MNHEY, CDR2 SMNVEV (reference sequence). J gave up 4 bases and V 5 bases, and 12 bases lay outside the gene matches. DNA of the CDR3: TGTGCCAGCAGTCCCCGAAGGCGGGAGGGGCGATACAATGAGCAGTTCTTC. Translating it yields CASSPRRREGRYNEQFF.

The chain recombines TRBV6-5 with TRBJ2-7; possibly TRBD2 for D (5 bases). V lost 7 bases to trimming and J lost 2 bases, with 12 bases between them. CDR3 size: 13 residues. Germline V lookup: CDR1 MNHEY, CDR2 SVGAGI. This CDR3 is CASTRTGTYEQYF. CDR3 sequence (DNA): TGTGCCAGCACCAGGACGGGAACCTACGAGCAGTACTTC.

V gene TRBV29-1 combines with J gene TRBJ1-4; TRBD1 matches 8 bases. V lost 5 bases to trimming and J lost 4 bases; unmatched junction nucleotides: 6. The CDR3 loop spans 14 amino acids. Germline V gene lookup returns CDR1 SQVTM and CDR2 ANQGSEA. This chain's CDR3 is CSVKTGVINEKLFF. For the CDR3, the DNA is TGCAGCGTTAAGACAGGGGTGATTAATGAAAAACTGTTTTTT.

This clonotype has only a few counts. The chain is built from TRBV29-1 and TRBJ2-7; 7 bases line up with TRBD2. CDR1 SQVTM and CDR2 ANQGSEA come from the germline V gene. V trimming: 2 bases; J trimming: 0 bases; junction bases outside the gene matches: 7. The CDR3 runs 15 residues. The CDR3 DNA reads as TGCAGCGTTGAATCCCCTAGCGGTCGCTCCTACGAGCAGTACTTC. Translating gives CSVESPSGRSYEQYF.

This CDR3 is CASSYSPPGLAVNTEAFF. CDR3 coding DNA: TGTGCCAGCAGTTACTCGCCCCCGGGTTTGGCAGTCAACACTGAAGCTTTCTTT. This sequence joins TRBV6-5 and TRBJ1-1; D ambiguous. Germline CDR1 reads MNHEY; CDR2 reads SVGAGI. The V gene lost 0 bases and the J gene lost 2 bases, with 19 bases spanning the gap. CDR3 length: 18 amino acids.

The chain employs TRBV5-1 and TRBJ2-1; no reliable D call. V lost 7 bases and J 6 bases, leaving 17 bases between the germline ends. CDR1 SGHRS and CDR2 YFSETQ come from the germline V gene. The CDR3 sequence is 14 residues long. The CDR3 loop is CASDPGLRVNEQFF. The CDR3 DNA is TGCGCCAGCGACCCGGGCTTACGGGTCAATGAGCAGTTCTTC.

A few counts support this clonotype. The chain uses TRBV11-1 and TRBJ1-1; no clear D gene. Germline V gives CDR1 SGHAT, CDR2 FQDESV (reference sequence). Trimming pared 5 bases from V and 6 bases from J, leaving 7 bases between. This CDR3 spans 11 amino acids. CDR3 DNA sequence: TGTGCCAGCAGCCCAGTATCTGAAGCTTTCTTT. It encodes CASSPVSEAFF.

The CDR3 is CASSPSAGGRYF. CDR3 DNA sequence: TGTGCCAGCAGTCCCTCCGCGGGAGGCCGGTATTTT. The V gene is TRBV2, the J gene TRBJ2-3, with 8 bases lining up with TRBD2. The CDR3 consists of 12 residues. J was trimmed by 14 bases and V by 5 bases; bases with no gene match: 9. CDR1 and CDR2 (germline): SNHLY, FYNNEI.

This clonotype has a handful of counts. The chain recombines TRBV7-9 with TRBJ2-1; TRBD2 matches 9 bases. The CDR3 consists of 17 residues. The J segment lost 6 bases and the V segment lost 5 bases, leaving 14 bases of the junction unmatched. Per the germline V gene, CDR1 is SEHNR and CDR2 is FQNEAQ (reference sequence). In DNA, the CDR3 is TGTGCCAGCAGCCCGAGGGGGGAATGGGGACTAGCCAATGAGCAGTTCTTC. Amino acids: CASSPRGEWGLANEQFF.

The chain links TRBV28 to TRBJ1-4; 12 bases map to TRBD1. The CDR3 is 14 amino acids. CDR1 and CDR2 from the germline V gene are MDHEN and SYDVKM. J was trimmed by 7 bases and V by 6 bases; bases with no gene match: 3. CDR3 nucleotide sequence: TGTGCCAGCAGCAGGGACAGGGGGCGTGAAAAACTGTTTTTT. Residues: CASSRDRGREKLFF. The whole variable domain, filled in from reference TRBV28 and TRBJ1-4, reads DVKVTQSSRYLVKRTGEKVFLECVQDMDHENMFWYRQDPGLGLRLIYFSYDVKMKEKGDIPEGYSVSREKKERFSLILESASTNQTSMYLCASSRDRGREKLFFGSGTQLSVL.

This clonotype occurred once. V gene TRBV6-2 or TRBV6-3 combines with J gene TRBJ2-5; 7 nucleotides agree with TRBD2. The junction had 7 bases not matched to a gene; V was cut back by 5 bases and J by 4 bases. This CDR3 has 14 residues. Germline assignment: CDR1 MNHEY and CDR2 SVGEGT. CDR3 DNA: TGTGCCAGCAGTCCCGGGACTATGGGAGAGACCCAGTACTTC. Its protein is CASSPGTMGETQYF.